This T cell receptor (beta chain) derives from a study of PD-1 blockade in classical Hodgkin lymphoma. Overall study: Nivolumab was administered to patients intravenously at 3 mg/kg every 2 weeks. Overall study results and limits: It was reported that newly diagnosed patients had less baseline TCR diversity than healthy donors. Complete responders showed a baseline diversity that resembled the diversity of newly diagnosed patients.

Time point specified: cycle 4 day 1 (C4D1), after 6 weeks of nivolumab. Each patient relapsed following autologous stem cell transplantation, and prior brentuximab vedotin exposure differed. The V end was cut by 3 bases, the J end by 3 bases, with 8 bases between. The CDR3 has 13 residues. Germline V gene lookup returns CDR1 SEHNR and CDR2 FQNEAQ (reference sequence). A note on this clone: What it binds is not known.

Repertoires were generated with immunoSEQ multiplex PCR, while TCRdb's copy carries only in-frame clones and drops some. The table shows about 93,000 clones, with roughly 78% occurring only once. Sequencing used peripheral blood mononuclear cells (PBMCs), obtained before the fourth cycle of nivolumab. This rearrangement joins TRBV7-9 to TRBJ2-5, with D perhaps matching TRBD1 (6 bases). The receptor was isolated from a human donor with classical Hodgkin lymphoma. The CDR3 DNA reads TGTGCCAGCAGCTTCGCAGGGGAAGAGACCCAGTACTTC. Translation gives CASSFAGEETQYF.